One and the same sample provided the 17 T cell receptor beta chains below, sequenced in a study of CD8 T cells in Susac syndrome. The RNA, about 0.45 to 1 ug, was put through reverse transcription using random hexamers. Via MiXCR, TCRdb re-called the immunoSEQ multiplex PCR reads, giving one row per CDR3 protein. The sample lists roughly 180,000 distinct CDR3 sequences, 90% to 95% occurring once. The sample consisted of CD4+ T cells from PBMCs. The receptors originated from a human donor in good health.

The chain employs TRBV29-1 and TRBJ2-1; D gene uncertain. The CDR3 has 14 residues. The V and J ends lost 7 bases and 6 bases respectively, with 19 bases between them. The germline V gene encodes CDR1 SQVTM and CDR2 ANQGSEA. In DNA form, the CDR3 reads TGCAGCGCACAGTCCAGGTCGGTTTCCAATGAGCAGTTCTTC. Protein: CSAQSRSVSNEQFF.

The chain has TRBV20-1 and TRBJ2-1; TRBD2 matches at 11 bases. The CDR3 sequence is 15 residues long. The V gene's germline CDR1 is DFQATT and CDR2 SNEGSKA (reference sequence). V lost 4 bases to trimming and J lost 7 bases; unmatched junction nucleotides: 9. The CDR3 sequence is CSAMKDSGGANEQFF. CDR3 DNA: TGCAGTGCTATGAAGGATAGCGGGGGGGCGAATGAGCAGTTCTTC.

This chain uses TRBV28 with TRBJ2-7, with 9 bases lining up with TRBD1. Germline V gives CDR1 MDHEN, CDR2 SYDVKM. The J segment lost 2 bases and the V segment lost 2 bases, leaving 4 bases of the junction unmatched. The length of the CDR3 is 15 residues. This chain's CDR3 is CASSLRGQGPYEQYF. The CDR3 nucleotides are TGTGCCAGCAGTTTACGGGGACAGGGTCCCTACGAGCAGTACTTC.

This rearrangement joins TRBV24-1 to TRBJ2-2; 10 bases fit TRBD1. Germline CDR1 and CDR2: KGHDR and SFDVKD. This CDR3 region has 16 residues. The V gene end was trimmed by 4 bases and the J gene end by 4 bases; junction bases not matched to a gene: 5. CDR3 nucleotides: TGTGCCACCAGTGAGCCTGGACAGGGGGGCACCGGGGAGCTGTTTTTT. Translated: CATSEPGQGGTGELFF.

J is TRBJ2-5 and V is TRBV29-1; D is perhaps TRBD1 (6 bases). Germline assignment: CDR1 SQVTM and CDR2 ANQGSEA. This CDR3 region has 13 residues. V lost 6 bases and J lost 5, with 16 bases in between. Written as DNA, the CDR3 is TGCAGCGTCCGGCGCAGGGGTTACGAGACCCAGTACTTC. Its protein product is CSVRRRGYETQYF.

This chain joins TRBV6-1 and TRBJ2-3; TRBD2 matches at 11 bases. CDR3 length: 17 residues. CDR1 and CDR2 from the germline V gene are MNHNS and SASEGT. Losses at the gene ends were 3 bases for V and 5 bases for J; bases not matched to a gene: 10. CDR3 sequence: CASSDPPGTSGKDTQYF. Here the CDR3 DNA reads TGTGCCAGCAGTGACCCTCCCGGGACTAGCGGAAAAGATACGCAGTATTTT.

This chain uses TRBV15 with TRBJ1-4; D not certain. Germline V lookup: CDR1 LNHNV, CDR2 YYDKDF (reference sequence). V shed 6 bases and J shed 0 bases, with 8 bases lying between them. CDR3 length equals 14 residues. CDR3 loop: CATRDPATNEKLFF. The CDR3 DNA sequence: TGTGCCACCAGGGACCCTGCAACTAATGAAAAACTGTTTTTT.

This sequence joins TRBV24-1 and TRBJ2-1; 8 nucleotides match TRBD2. Germline CDR1 KGHDR, CDR2 SFDVKD. This CDR3 has 15 amino acids. V was clipped by 4 bases and J by 2 bases; unmatched bases: 3. For the CDR3, the DNA is TGTGCCACCAGTGAAAAGCGGGGGCCCTACAATGAGCAGTTCTTC. Translating it yields CATSEKRGPYNEQFF.

In its sample, this clonotype was seen a few times. V gene TRBV5-1 combines with J gene TRBJ2-1, with 7 bases matching TRBD1. Germline V gives CDR1 SGHRS, CDR2 YFSETQ. The junction had 5 bases not matched to a gene; V was cut back by 5 bases and J by 0 bases. This CDR3 comprises 15 residues. CDR3 region: CASSSTGDSYNEQFF. The CDR3 nucleotides are TGCGCCAGCAGTTCTACAGGGGACTCCTACAATGAGCAGTTCTTC.

The V and J genes are TRBV20-1 and TRBJ2-1; TRBD1 matches at 9 bases. The V segment lost 6 bases and the J segment 4 bases; nucleotides outside the gene matches: 7. CDR1 is DFQATT, CDR2 SNEGSKA, per germline (reference sequence). The CDR3 spans 14 residues. CDR3 region: CSARPGQGYNEQFF. CDR3 coding DNA: TGCAGTGCGCGTCCGGGACAGGGTTACAATGAGCAGTTCTTC.

In its sample, this clonotype was seen a few times. V usage is TRBV6-1 and J usage is TRBJ1-2; D uncertain. V lost 8 bases, J lost 3 bases, and 10 bases lay in between. Germline lookup yields CDR1 MNHNS and CDR2 SASEGT. The CDR3 contains 12 residues. CDR3 sequence: CASHRGDYGYTF. The DNA of the CDR3 is TGTGCCAGCCATCGGGGAGACTATGGCTACACCTTC.

The chain uses TRBV27 and TRBJ1-4; TRBD1 might be the D (6 bases). CDR1 MNHEY and CDR2 SMNVEV come from the germline V gene (reference sequence). Deletions cut 7 bases from V and 8 bases from J, with 17 bases between. CDR3 length: 14 residues. The CDR3 DNA follows: TGTGCCAGCACTAGCCTACAGGGAGGGGAAAAACTGTTTTTT. Translation: CASTSLQGGEKLFF.

The table lists this clonotype with a count of one. The genes are TRBV7-8 and TRBJ1-1; 8 bases map to TRBD1. The ends lost 1 base at V and 12 bases at J; junction bases unmatched: 7. Germline CDR1 and CDR2: SGHVS and FQNEAQ. The CDR3 length is 13 residues. CDR3: CASSLVGRGPTFF. DNA for the CDR3: TGTGCCAGCAGCTTAGTCGGCAGGGGGCCAACTTTCTTT.

This chain joins TRBV24-1 and TRBJ2-5, with TRBD2 as a possible D gene (5 bases). V dropped 5 bases and J dropped 4 bases, with 7 bases sitting between them. This CDR3 has 12 amino acids. CDR1 KGHDR and CDR2 SFDVKD come from the germline V gene. CDR3 in DNA: TGTGCCACCAGTGGTGGAGGAGAGACCCAGTACTTC. This encodes CATSGGGETQYF.

The V gene is TRBV2, the J gene TRBJ2-3, with D hard to call. The CDR3 loop spans 13 amino acids. Trimming pared 2 bases from V and 6 bases from J, leaving 9 bases between. Looked up from germline, CDR1 is SNHLY and CDR2 is FYNNEI. The CDR3 coding sequence is TGTGCCAGCAGTGAACGTCTCGGGGATACGCAGTATTTT. This codes for CASSERLGDTQYF.

The chain is built from TRBV29-1 and TRBJ2-7; 7 nucleotides align to TRBD1. Germline lookup yields CDR1 SQVTM and CDR2 ANQGSEA. There are 11 residues in the CDR3. The ends lost 7 bases at V and 7 bases at J; junction bases unmatched: 7. CDR3 in amino acids: CSAGTVPEQYF. CDR3 DNA sequence: TGCAGCGCCGGGACAGTACCAGAGCAGTACTTC.

The chain has TRBV20-1 and TRBJ2-5; D unclear. Trimming left V 0 bases short and J 1 base short, with 6 bases between. Germline loops: CDR1 DFQATT, CDR2 SNEGSKA (reference sequence). The CDR3 loop spans 13 amino acids. CDR3 bases: TGCAGTGCTAGAGAACCGGCCCAAGAGACCCAGTACTTC. It translates to CSAREPAQETQYF.